These T cell receptor beta chains were read from a single sample in a study of CD8 T cells in Susac syndrome. Via MiXCR, TCRdb re-called the immunoSEQ multiplex PCR reads, giving one row per CDR3 protein. Of a few hundred thousand distinct CDR3 sequences listed, 85% to 90% were seen once; the top ten hold under 0.15%. Sequencing was done on a sample of CD8+ T cells from PBMCs. These TCRs come from a human donor with multiple sclerosis. Each CDR3 is given without its conserved first and last residue. A D gene is named only where the DNA matches it firmly.

>12|TRBD2|TRBV12-3/TRBV12-4
ASSFGLAGFEQY
>13|TRBD1|TRBV7-9
ASSQTGGTSYEQY
>12|.|TRBV6-6
ASSYLADLYEQY
>17|.|TRBV5-1
ASSLGVGAASRPWNEQF
>12|.|TRBV7-9
ASSLGLAFYEQY
>12|.|TRBV5-6
ASSLPPAREKLF
>12|.|TRBV7-9
ASSLDSYWSEQY
>11|.|TRBV7-2
ASRSRLGDTQY
>16|.|TRBV4-1
ASSQDGGEMGGNTEAF
>14|.|TRBV4-1
ASSQDSTGGDYEQY
>12|.|TRBV27
ASSGTGIQYGYT
>12|.|TRBV29-1
SVPQNSLTDGYT
>10|.|TRBV19
ASIGAGPEAF
>13|TRBD1|TRBV19
ASSYGQGSNQPQH
>13|.|TRBV6-2/TRBV6-3
ASSPGDPGYNEQF
>12|.|TRBV4-2
ASSQGGNIYEQY
>12|.|TRBV9
ASSVGSGRYEQY
>12|.|TRBV19
ASSIGIEDHEQY
>11|.|TRBV6-1
ASSGTEYNGQF
>10|TRBD1|TRBV27
ASSMTGNEQY
>11|.|TRBV27
ASRVTGSYEQY
>13|.|TRBV7-9
ASSTQDPWEETQY
>14|TRBD2|TRBV9
ASSLGGAGVLGELF
>11|.|TRBV5-6
ASSEGGHNEQF
>12|.|TRBV6-5
ASSWRDPDEKLF
>11|TRBD2|TRBV29-1
SVTSESTDTQY
>15|.|TRBV13
ASSSKGGARETDTQY
>11|.|TRBV19
ASRPWDTGELF
>12|TRBD1|TRBV4-1
ASSHTGAFPEAF
>10|.|TRBV25-1
ASSEGLTEAF
>15|TRBD1|TRBV10-1
ASSEEQGADSTDTQY
>16|.|TRBV11-2
ASSLGPETGFTSGELF
>13|.|TRBV3-1
ASSPSWDAPYEQY
>16|TRBD2|TRBV3-1
ASSQSYRGLADYNEQF
>11|.|TRBV12-3/TRBV12-4
ASSYLKRETQY
>14|TRBD1|TRBV6-5
ASSYDRAYMNTEAF
>12|.|TRBV12-3/TRBV12-4
ASSFGHTSYEQY
>10|.|TRBV5-6
ASSLISDEQY